This T cell receptor (beta chain) was profiled in a study of circulating and synovial CD4+ cells in juvenile arthritis. Patients with active juvenile idiopathic arthritis donated these samples. To note about this clone: What it binds is unknown.

Trimming stripped 8 bases from V and 10 bases from J, with 27 bases between. The CDR3 length is 16 residues. CDR1 and CDR2 (germline): LNHDA, SQIVND (reference sequence). Whole-study results and caveats: These repertoires were less diverse than bulk blood CD4 repertoires.

Measured with immunoSEQ multiplex PCR; TCRdb has only the in-frame clones, and not every one. The sample lists some 15,000 clones, around 91% seen once, with roughly 0.75% in the top ten. The sequence was collected from a human donor with juvenile idiopathic arthritis. Sequencing used CD4+ T cells from blood. This chain uses TRBV19 with TRBJ2-1; maybe TRBD1 (5 bases). CDR3: CASQAVRGAGSQEQFF. The CDR3 DNA sequence: TGTGCCAGTCAAGCAGTTAGAGGTGCAGGGTCCCAGGAGCAGTTCTTC.